The 21 T cell receptor beta chains presented below share a single source sample, sequenced in a study of neurological immune-mediated disorders. The time point here: longitudinal time-point 2. TCRdb fed the 5' RACE reads into MiXCR, producing one record per CDR3 protein. The table has about 80,000 distinct CDR3 sequences, nearly 6% seen once. The sequencing input was PBMCs. These receptors originate from an older woman with multiple sclerosis.

This clonotype qualifies as medium-sized. V gene TRBV20-1 combines with J gene TRBJ2-3; a possible D gene is TRBD2 (5 bases). The CDR3 contains 12 residues. V lost 5 bases to trimming and J lost 5 bases, with 11 bases between them. Germline CDR1 DFQATT, CDR2 SNEGSKA (reference sequence). The CDR3 reads CSARQLVDTQYF. The CDR3 bases are TGCAGTGCTCGTCAACTAGTAGATACGCAGTATTTT.

This clonotype was counted at least ten times. This chain links TRBV12-3 or TRBV12-4 with TRBJ2-7; maybe TRBD2 (5 bases). The length of the CDR3 is 12 residues. With 3 bases removed from V and 9 bases from J, the gap between germline ends came to 12 bases. The CDR3 loop is CASSFTEGGQYF. The CDR3 DNA is TGTGCCAGCAGTTTTACCGAGGGCGGGCAGTACTTC.

This clonotype was found many times. The chain links TRBV7-8 to TRBJ2-4, with a weak D call TRBD2 (7 bases). The V gene lost 5 bases and the J gene lost 0 bases, with 23 bases spanning the gap. The CDR3 length is 19 residues. The germline gives CDR1 SGHVS, CDR2 FQNEAQ. For the CDR3, the DNA is TGTGCCAGCAGCACTAGTGGGGGAGGGGGGCGTCTAGCCAAAAACATTCAGTACTTC. The encoded protein is CASSTSGGGGRLAKNIQYF.

In its sample, this clonotype was seen many times. V gene TRBV7-8 combines with J gene TRBJ1-6, with TRBD1 as a possible D gene (6 bases). The CDR3 sequence is 16 residues long. V lost 5 bases to trimming and J lost 10 bases, with 21 bases between them. The germline CDR1 and CDR2 sequences are SGHVS and FQNEAQ. CDR3 DNA sequence: TGTGCCAGCAGCCGAGCTTTAGGACAGTCGGGGTCACCCCTCCACTTT. It yields the protein CASSRALGQSGSPLHF.

This rearrangement joins TRBV4-1 to TRBJ2-6; no firm D call. CDR3 size: 17 residues. V was shortened by 1 base and J by 4 bases, with 14 bases between the two germline ends. The germline CDR1 and CDR2 sequences are MGHRA and YSYEKL. In nucleotides, the CDR3 is TGCGCCAGCAGCCAAGCATTCGGGCTTTCAGGGGCCAACGTCCTGACTTTC. This gives the protein CASSQAFGLSGANVLTF.

This clonotype appeared many times. V and J are TRBV9 and TRBJ2-6; tentatively, D is TRBD1 (5 bases). In germline, CDR1 is SGDLS, CDR2 YYNGEE. V gave up 4 bases and J gave up 3 bases, with 11 bases separating them. The CDR3 has 15 residues. CDR3 in amino acids: CASSPPQGGANVLTF. In DNA form, the CDR3 reads TGTGCCAGCAGCCCACCTCAGGGTGGGGCCAACGTCCTGACTTTC.

This clonotype was recorded at least ten times. This rearrangement joins TRBV20-1 to TRBJ1-1, with no clear D. Germline values: CDR1 DFQATT, CDR2 SNEGSKA (reference sequence). CDR3 length equals 16 residues. V lost 0 bases and J 5 bases, leaving 19 bases between the germline ends. CDR3 protein: CSARDRRASRLTEAFF. CDR3 bases: TGCAGTGCTAGAGATCGTAGGGCTTCCAGGTTGACTGAAGCTTTCTTT.

The table lists this clonotype with many counts. The chain carries TRBV5-1 and TRBJ2-2; no firm D call. The germline V gene encodes CDR1 SGHRS and CDR2 YFSETQ. V gave up 4 bases and J gave up 5 bases, with 15 bases separating them. CDR3 length: 15 residues. The CDR3 loop is CASSKLGPLTGELFF. The CDR3 bases are TGCGCCAGCAGCAAGCTAGGGCCCCTGACCGGGGAGCTGTTTTTT. Supplemented by reference TRBV5-1 and TRBJ2-2, the full variable domain reads KAGVTQTPRYLIKTRGQQVTLSCSPISGHRSVSWYQQTPGQGLQFLFEYFSETQRNKGNFPGRFSGRQFSNSRSEMNVSTLELGDSALYLCASSKLGPLTGELFFGEGSRLTVL.

This clonotype came up many times. This rearrangement joins TRBV7-2 to TRBJ2-1, with D tentatively TRBD1 (5 bases). CDR3 length: 14 residues. Germline V gives CDR1 SGHTA, CDR2 FQGNSA. Trimming pared 0 bases from V and 2 bases from J, leaving 5 bases between. The CDR3 sequence: CASSLAGAYNEQFF. CDR3 bases: TGTGCCAGCAGCTTAGCAGGGGCCTACAATGAGCAGTTCTTC.

This clonotype appeared many times. The chain recombines TRBV6-6 with TRBJ1-2; no reliable D call. Germline-derived CDR1 and CDR2 are MNHNY and SVGAGI (reference sequence). The length of the CDR3 is 13 residues. V lost 8 bases, J lost 3 bases, and 13 bases lay in between. CDR3 nucleotides: TGTGCCAGCCGGGGAGTTGGTGACTATGGCTACACCTTC. Its translation: CASRGVGDYGYTF.

Ten or more counts support this clonotype. V gene TRBV6-6 combines with J gene TRBJ1-1; a weak D match, TRBD1 (5 bases). The V gene's germline CDR1 is MNHNY and CDR2 SVGAGI (reference sequence). V lost 2 bases, J lost 4 bases, and 17 bases lay in between. CDR3 length: 16 amino acids. This chain's CDR3 is CASSYVTGSGGTEAFF. In DNA form, the CDR3 reads TGTGCCAGCAGTTACGTAACAGGTTCGGGTGGCACTGAAGCTTTCTTT.

There are many counts of this clonotype. The rearrangement uses TRBV28 and TRBJ2-7, with 8 bases fitting TRBD2. Per the germline V gene, CDR1 is MDHEN and CDR2 is SYDVKM. The CDR3 totals 15 residues. V gave up 2 bases and J gave up 0 bases; unmatched junction bases: 3. DNA for the CDR3: TGTGCCAGCAGTTTAGCGGGGGGACCCTCCTACGAGCAGTACTTC. It codes for CASSLAGGPSYEQYF. Filled out from reference TRBV28 and TRBJ2-7, the complete variable domain reads DVKVTQSSRYLVKRTGEKVFLECVQDMDHENMFWYRQDPGLGLRLIYFSYDVKMKEKGDIPEGYSVSREKKERFSLILESASTNQTSMYLCASSLAGGPSYEQYFGPGTRLTVT.

This clonotype was seen ten or more times. V and J are TRBV5-1 and TRBJ2-2; D is undetermined. Between the trimmed V and J ends, which lost 4 bases and 0 bases, there was a span of 7 bases. The CDR3 sequence is 14 residues long. Germline-derived CDR1 and CDR2 are SGHRS and YFSETQ. The CDR3 region has the DNA TGCGCCAGCAGCCACGGGTCGAACACCGGGGAGCTGTTTTTT. It yields the protein CASSHGSNTGELFF. Complete variable domain (other parts from reference TRBV5-1 and TRBJ2-2): KAGVTQTPRYLIKTRGQQVTLSCSPISGHRSVSWYQQTPGQGLQFLFEYFSETQRNKGNFPGRFSGRQFSNSRSEMNVSTLELGDSALYLCASSHGSNTGELFFGEGSRLTVL.

This clonotype was seen repeatedly, ten times or more. The chain uses TRBV6-5 and TRBJ1-2, with TRBD1 as a possible D gene (6 bases). CDR3 length: 14 residues. Germline V gives CDR1 MNHEY, CDR2 SVGAGI. V gave up 7 bases and J gave up 2 bases, with 14 bases separating them. The DNA of the CDR3 is TGTGCCAGCACCAAGGGGGGCGGAAACTATGGCTACACCTTC. Protein product: CASTKGGGNYGYTF.

This clonotype has a handful of counts. The rearrangement links TRBV20-1 to TRBJ1-5; 8 nucleotides align to TRBD1. V was clipped by 6 bases and J by 6 bases; unmatched bases: 7. Per the germline V gene, CDR1 is DFQATT and CDR2 is SNEGSKA (reference sequence). The CDR3 has 13 residues. DNA of the CDR3: TGCAGTGCCCGATTCGACAGGGGTCAGCCCCAGCATTTT. Translation gives CSARFDRGQPQHF.

This clonotype has ten or more counts. This chain uses TRBV27 with TRBJ2-1; 7 bases line up with TRBD1. Germline V gives CDR1 MNHEY, CDR2 SMNVEV (reference sequence). The J segment lost 8 bases and the V segment lost 6 bases, leaving 4 bases of the junction unmatched. The CDR3 has 12 amino acids. In DNA form, the CDR3 reads TGTGCCAGCAGCGACAGGGTGGATGAGCAGTTCTTC. It encodes CASSDRVDEQFF.

In this sample, this clonotype turned up many times. V is TRBV9 and J is TRBJ1-6; no definite D call. CDR3 length: 15 amino acids. V gave up 5 bases and J gave up 0 bases, with 9 bases separating them. Germline V gene data show CDR1 as SGDLS and CDR2 as YYNGEE. This CDR3 is CASSRSSSYNSPLHF. In DNA, the CDR3 is TGTGCCAGCAGTCGATCGAGCTCCTATAATTCACCCCTCCACTTT.

In this sample, this clonotype turned up many times. The chain carries TRBV20-1 and TRBJ2-1; 10 bases fit TRBD2. CDR1 and CDR2 from the germline V gene are DFQATT and SNEGSKA (reference sequence). The CDR3 totals 14 residues. The ends lost 5 bases at V and 6 bases at J; junction bases unmatched: 7. The CDR3 nucleotides are TGCAGTGCTCCTAAGCGGGGGGGCCGCAATGAGCAGTTCTTC. Protein sequence: CSAPKRGGRNEQFF.

This clonotype was seen repeatedly, ten times or more. The V and J genes are TRBV5-1 and TRBJ1-4; D gene uncertain. The germline gives CDR1 SGHRS, CDR2 YFSETQ. This CDR3 is built from 13 residues. Trimming left V 4 bases short and J 7 bases short, with 11 bases between. The CDR3 region has the DNA TGCGCCAGCAGCCCGGGCCCCGTTGAAAAACTGTTTTTT. Its translation: CASSPGPVEKLFF.

This clonotype was seen at least ten times. The chain couples TRBV27 to TRBJ2-1, with D possibly TRBD2 on 6 matching bases. Germline values: CDR1 MNHEY, CDR2 SMNVEV (reference sequence). This CDR3 comprises 15 residues. V was cut by 7 bases and J by 4 bases, with 17 bases left in between. Written as DNA, the CDR3 is TGTGCCAGCACCGGGTTTGGTGGGGGGTACAATGAGCAGTTCTTC. The encoded protein is CASTGFGGGYNEQFF.

The genes are TRBV5-1 and TRBJ2-5; D is perhaps TRBD2 (6 bases). This CDR3 region has 14 residues. Trimming took off 0 bases at V and 5 bases at J, with 11 bases between the two ends. The germline gives CDR1 SGHRS, CDR2 YFSETQ. The CDR3 protein is CASSLGHRGETQYF. The CDR3 DNA follows: TGCGCCAGCAGCTTGGGACACCGGGGGGAGACCCAGTACTTC.